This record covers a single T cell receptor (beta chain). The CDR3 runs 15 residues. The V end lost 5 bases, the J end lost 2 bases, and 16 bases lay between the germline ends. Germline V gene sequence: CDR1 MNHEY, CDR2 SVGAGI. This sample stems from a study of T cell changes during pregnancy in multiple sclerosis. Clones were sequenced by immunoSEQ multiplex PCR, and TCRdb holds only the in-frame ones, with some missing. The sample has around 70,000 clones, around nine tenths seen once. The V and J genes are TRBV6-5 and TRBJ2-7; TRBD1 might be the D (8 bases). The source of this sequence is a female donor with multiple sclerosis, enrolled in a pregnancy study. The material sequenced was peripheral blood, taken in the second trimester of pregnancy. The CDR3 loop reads CASSHRGTIPYEQYF. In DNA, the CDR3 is TGTGCCAGCAGTCACAGGGGGACTATCCCCTACGAGCAGTACTTC.